The TCR beta chain described here comes from a study of PD-L1 blockade in urothelial cancer. Study summary: The patients had undergone anywhere from 0 to 3 prior chemotherapy regimens. The authors examined blood 3 weeks (second dose) and 6 weeks after treatment start.

Time point of the sample: pretreatment peripheral blood. Sequenced by immunoSEQ multiplex PCR; TCRdb stores in-frame clones only, minus some. Of 70,000 to 80,000 clones listed, 85% are singletons. The specimen was PBMCs, collected around atezolizumab (anti-PD-L1) treatment. This receptor was taken from a man aged 35 to 55 with urothelial cancer.

DNA of the CDR3: TGCGCCAGCAGCCAAGGAGGTGGCGGGGAGCTGTTTTTT. This sequence encodes CASSQGGGGELFF. The rearrangement joins TRBV4-1 to TRBJ2-2; no definite D call. Germline assignment: CDR1 MGHRA and CDR2 YSYEKL. This CDR3 has 13 residues. The V gene lost 1 base and the J gene lost 7 bases, with 7 bases spanning the gap.